This paragraph reports one T cell receptor (beta chain). Its antigen remains unknown. The sample originates from a study of cytomegalovirus exposure and HLA in healthy donors. Overall study results and limits: The listing of 150 to 200 TCR beta chains classed them as cytomegalovirus-associated.

The CDR3 length is 10 residues. Germline assignment: CDR1 MNHNS and CDR2 SASEGT. Libraries were prepared by immunoSEQ multiplex PCR; TCRdb keeps only in-frame clonotypes and omits some of them. The sample lists 200,000 to 300,000 clones; around 90% were seen once. Sequencing was performed on PBMCs. This TCR derives from a woman younger than 45 in good health and CMV-seronegative. The V and J genes are TRBV6-1 and TRBJ1-4; D is uncertain. CDR3 region: CLLPDDFLFF. CDR3 sequence (DNA): TGTCTCCTCCCCGACGATTTTCTGTTTTTT.